This TCR beta chain appears in the sequencing data of a study of a mutant IDH1 vaccine in newly diagnosed glioma. At the level of the study: Vaccine dosing followed radiotherapy by 4-6 weeks, or accompanied temozolomide cycles. Therapy received beforehand was radiotherapy, temozolomide, or both, with most patients given both. Points from the study as a whole: Pseudoprogression showed no apparent link to changes in top peripheral T cell clonotypes.

The CDR3 sequence is 15 residues long. In germline, CDR1 is MNHEY, CDR2 SVGAGI. The V end was cut by 0 bases, the J end by 0 bases, with 6 bases between. Remarks on this clone: The target antigen is unknown.

Measured with immunoSEQ multiplex PCR; TCRdb has only the in-frame clones, and not every one. The top ten hold roughly 2.2% of the sample, which has roughly 76,000 clones, about 82% seen once. Specified time point: week 23, last vaccination. A single vaccine dose contained 300 ug of mutant IDH1 20-mer peptide, and topical imiquimod was used with it. The sequencing used PBMCs, collected from a glioma patient whose treatment included an IDH1 peptide vaccine. The chain carries TRBV6-5 and TRBJ1-3; D remains unclear. The TCR originated in a man in his thirties or forties with glioma. Some clones in this sample may be carry-over from other donors' samples. The CDR3 sequence is CASSYSILSGNTIYF. CDR3 DNA: TGTGCCAGCAGTTACTCGATTCTCTCTGGAAACACCATATATTTT.